Each of the 32 T cell receptor beta chains below was sequenced from the same sample in a study of T cell responses to AZD1222 COVID-19 vaccine. Sequencing was performed with immunoSEQ multiplex PCR; in TCRdb, only in-frame clones are kept and a portion is missing. Counted here are around 120,000 clones, approximately 85% occurring once; the ten biggest clones make up about 1.6%. The sample here was peripheral blood, taken on day 0 of AZD1222 vaccination. The receptor source for this set is an adult in good health.

This chain connects TRBV7-9 to TRBJ2-7; 9 nucleotides align to TRBD1. The ends lost 4 bases at V and 7 bases at J; junction bases unmatched: 14. This CDR3 comprises 16 residues. Germline CDR1 reads SEHNR; CDR2 reads FQNEAQ (reference sequence). CDR3 bases: TGTGCCAGCAGCTCCTCTATAGGGGGACAGGGACAGGAGCAGTACTTC. The encoded protein is CASSSSIGGQGQEQYF.

The chain recombines TRBV19 with TRBJ2-2, with D unresolved. Per the germline V gene, CDR1 is LNHDA and CDR2 is SQIVND (reference sequence). The V end was cut by 10 bases, the J end by 2 bases, with 17 bases between. The CDR3 spans 15 residues. DNA of the CDR3: TGTGCCACCAACTCTTGGACCGACAACACCGGGGAGCTGTTTTTT. Translated: CATNSWTDNTGELFF.

This clone was seen more than once but under ten times. The V call is TRBV9, the J call TRBJ1-2, with a weak D call TRBD1 (5 bases). Per the germline V gene, CDR1 is SGDLS and CDR2 is YYNGEE. The CDR3 is 15 residues long. V lost 1 base and J 2 bases, leaving 12 bases between the germline ends. This CDR3 is CASSVNQGINYGYTF. The CDR3 DNA reads as TGTGCCAGCAGCGTAAACCAGGGAATAAACTATGGCTACACCTTC.

This chain joins TRBV28 and TRBJ1-5; TRBD1 is a possible D gene (5 bases). This CDR3 has 16 residues. In germline, CDR1 is MDHEN, CDR2 SYDVKM. The V end was cut by 5 bases, the J end by 3 bases, with 17 bases between. This CDR3 reads CASSPAFRGPNQPQHF. CDR3 nucleotides: TGTGCCAGCAGTCCCGCCTTCCGGGGCCCCAATCAGCCCCAGCATTTT.

The V gene is TRBV11-2, the J gene TRBJ2-3, with 7 bases matching TRBD1. The germline V gene has CDR1 SGHAT and CDR2 FQNNGV. The CDR3 spans 15 residues. V shed 2 bases, J shed 8 bases, and the junction held 10 bases outside the gene matches. In DNA form, the CDR3 reads TGTGCCAGCAGCTTACTGGACAGGTCCTTAGGTACGCAGTATTTT. Translating gives CASSLLDRSLGTQYF.

The rearrangement joins TRBV6-2 or TRBV6-3 to TRBJ1-1, with 7 bases fitting TRBD1. Per germline, CDR1 MNHEY and CDR2 SVGEGT. V was pared by 0 bases and J by 4 bases, with 5 bases of the junction left unmatched. The CDR3 sequence is 15 residues long. CDR3 bases: TGTGCCAGCAGTTACTCGACAGGGTTCGGCACTGAAGCTTTCTTT. Amino acids: CASSYSTGFGTEAFF.

CDR3 in DNA: TGTGCCACCGGCGAAGGTTACAATGAGCAGTTCTTC. It encodes CATGEGYNEQFF. This rearrangement joins TRBV15 to TRBJ2-1, with D unresolved. This CDR3 is built from 12 residues. In germline, CDR1 is LNHNV, CDR2 YYDKDF (reference sequence). The V end lost 8 bases, the J end lost 4 bases, and 9 bases lay between the germline ends.

With regard to this clone: Other nucleotide sequences from this sample produce the same CDR3. The chain has TRBV20-1 and TRBJ2-1, with D unresolved. V was clipped by 5 bases and J by 5 bases, with 4 bases between them. The CDR3 contains 10 residues. Germline-derived CDR1 and CDR2 are DFQATT and SNEGSKA (reference sequence). The DNA of the CDR3 is TGCAGTGCTTCCAACAATGAGCAGTTCTTC. This translates into CSASNNEQFF.

The J gene is TRBJ2-7, the V gene TRBV18, with TRBD2 identical over 16 bases. Per germline, CDR1 KGHSH and CDR2 LQKENI. V shed 1 base, J shed 4 bases, and the junction held 1 base outside the gene matches. The CDR3 is 16 residues long. The CDR3 region has the DNA TGTGCCAGCTCACCACTGGGACTAGCGGGGGGGTACGAGCAGTACTTC. Protein: CASSPLGLAGGYEQYF.

This clone was recorded a few times. The chain couples TRBV7-2 to TRBJ2-2; 12 nucleotides agree with TRBD1. This CDR3 has 17 amino acids. The J segment lost 6 bases and the V segment lost 5 bases, leaving 10 bases of the junction unmatched. Germline assignment: CDR1 SGHTA and CDR2 FQGNSA. CDR3 in DNA: TGTGCCAGCAGCCCCCCAGTGGGACAGGGGGCCCCCGGGGAGCTGTTTTTT. This codes for CASSPPVGQGAPGELFF.

The chain has TRBV7-8 and TRBJ2-5, with D maybe TRBD2 (6 bases). CDR1 and CDR2 (germline): SGHVS, FQNEAQ. This CDR3 has 17 residues. V lost 4 bases, J lost 2 bases, and 20 bases lay in between. The CDR3 reads CASSSGGAGKLQETQYF. CDR3 coding DNA: TGTGCCAGCAGCTCTGGAGGGGCGGGGAAACTTCAAGAGACCCAGTACTTC.

The V call is TRBV11-2, the J call TRBJ1-6; TRBD1 is a possible D gene (5 bases). Per the germline V gene, CDR1 is SGHAT and CDR2 is FQNNGV. Trimming took off 5 bases at V and 2 bases at J, with 16 bases between the two ends. The CDR3 has 17 amino acids. CDR3 DNA: TGTGCCAGCAGCCCCCGTGCAGGGTGGACCTATAATTCACCCCTCCACTTT. Its protein product is CASSPRAGWTYNSPLHF. The variable domain in full, with the rest retrieved from reference TRBV11-2 and TRBJ1-6, is EAGVAQSPRYKIIEKRQSVAFWCNPISGHATLYWYQQILGQGPKLLIQFQNNGVVDDSQLPKDRFSAERLKGVDSTLKIQPAKLEDSAVYLCASSPRAGWTYNSPLHFGNGTRLTVT.

V and J are TRBV7-8 and TRBJ1-3; the D is unclear. Germline V gives CDR1 SGHVS, CDR2 FQNEAQ. This CDR3 comprises 14 residues. Trimming stripped 9 bases from V and 4 bases from J, with 16 bases between. CDR3 sequence reads: CASRNRGLGNTIYF. CDR3 DNA: TGTGCCAGTAGGAACCGAGGGTTGGGAAACACCATATATTTT.

The V gene is TRBV4-2, the J gene TRBJ2-3; D remains ambiguous. CDR1 is LGHNA, CDR2 YNFKEQ, per germline. The CDR3 runs 14 residues. The V gene lost 2 bases and the J gene lost 3 bases, with 9 bases spanning the gap. Here the CDR3 reads CASSQIDRTDTQYF. The CDR3 coding sequence is TGTGCCAGCAGCCAAATCGACCGAACAGATACGCAGTATTTT.

This chain links TRBV7-9 with TRBJ2-3, with no clear D. Between the trimmed V and J ends, which lost 1 base and 0 bases, there was a span of 5 bases. The CDR3 has 14 amino acids. Germline V CDR1 and CDR2: SEHNR, FQNEAQ (reference sequence). CDR3 sequence reads: CASSLVESTDTQYF. Written as DNA, the CDR3 is TGTGCCAGCAGCTTAGTGGAGAGCACAGATACGCAGTATTTT.

The CDR3 loop is CASSPPGVEDTQYF. As DNA, the CDR3 is TGTGCCAGCAGCCCCCCGGGGGTTGAAGATACGCAGTATTTT. The chain couples TRBV7-2 to TRBJ2-3; weak D call: TRBD2 (6 bases). In germline, CDR1 is SGHTA, CDR2 FQGNSA. The ends were cut back, 5 bases at V and 5 bases at J, with 14 bases in the middle. The CDR3 runs 14 residues.

This clone appeared a single time. The junction differs from germline at one of its ends, possibly a read error. The V gene is TRBV7-3, the J gene TRBJ1-2; no reliable D call. Germline CDR1 reads SGHTA; CDR2 reads FQGTGA. The CDR3 runs to 12 residues. The CDR3 DNA reads TGTGCCAGCAGCGTAACTAACTATGGCTACACCTTC. Translated: CASSVTNYGYTF. The full variable domain, rest sourced from reference TRBV7-3 and TRBJ1-2, is GAGVSQTPSNKVTEKGKYVELRCDPISGHTALYWYRQSLGQGPEFLIYFQGTGAADDSGLPNDRFFAVRPEGSVSTLKIQRTERGDSAVYLCASSVTNYGYTFGSGTRLTVV.

This chain connects TRBV6-2 or TRBV6-3 to TRBJ2-7; weak D call: TRBD2 (7 bases). Germline CDR1 MNHEY, CDR2 SVGEGT. Trimming removed 2 bases at V and 2 bases at J, with 19 bases between. This CDR3 comprises 17 residues. CDR3 in DNA: TGTGCCAGCAGTTACCGGAAGGGGGGAGGGGCGGCCTACGAGCAGTACTTC. This codes for CASSYRKGGGAAYEQYF.

The V and J genes are TRBV7-3 and TRBJ1-1; TRBD1 matches 9 bases. The trim removed 1 base at V and 4 bases at J, leaving 13 bases unmatched. Germline V gene data show CDR1 as SGHTA and CDR2 as FQGTGA. This CDR3 is 18 amino acids long. This CDR3 reads CASSLNSRMGTGSTEAFF. The CDR3 DNA is TGTGCCAGCAGCTTAAATAGTAGAATGGGGACAGGGAGCACTGAAGCTTTCTTT. The variable domain in full, completed from reference TRBV7-3 and TRBJ1-1, reads GAGVSQTPSNKVTEKGKYVELRCDPISGHTALYWYRQSLGQGPEFLIYFQGTGAADDSGLPNDRFFAVRPEGSVSTLKIQRTERGDSAVYLCASSLNSRMGTGSTEAFFGQGTRLTVV.

This chain joins TRBV2 and TRBJ1-4; unclear D gene. Per germline, CDR1 SNHLY and CDR2 FYNNEI. V dropped 2 bases and J dropped 9 bases, with 16 bases sitting between them. The CDR3 is made up of 15 amino acids. The CDR3 DNA sequence: TGTGCCAGCAGTGAAAGCCGCGTTTTAGTGAAAAAACTGTTTTTT. This gives the protein CASSESRVLVKKLFF.

In this sample, this clone turned up many times. The J gene is TRBJ2-7, the V gene TRBV5-8, with D possibly being TRBD1 (6 bases). The V end was cut by 4 bases, the J end by 1 base, with 15 bases between. The germline V gene encodes CDR1 SGHTS and CDR2 YDEGEE. The CDR3 runs to 15 residues. The CDR3 region has the DNA TGTGCCAGCAGCCCGCACAGGGTTCTATCCTACGAGCAGTACTTC. This translates into CASSPHRVLSYEQYF.

V and J are TRBV11-3 and TRBJ1-3, with D unresolved. Germline CDR1 is SGHNT and CDR2 is YENEEA. V was trimmed by 3 bases and J by 0 bases, leaving 9 bases between them. The CDR3 contains 15 residues. The CDR3 reads CASSFWAISGNTIYF. For the CDR3, the DNA is TGTGCCAGCAGCTTTTGGGCGATCTCTGGAAACACCATATATTTT.

This clone was observed a few times. The CDR3, as DNA: TGTGCCAGCAGTTTTGTCGGGCAGAGTGAAAAACTGTTTTTT. It translates to CASSFVGQSEKLFF. V and J are TRBV27 and TRBJ1-4, with D unclear. CDR1 and CDR2 (germline): MNHEY, SMNVEV (reference sequence). Trimming took off 3 bases at V and 7 bases at J, with 12 bases between the two ends. The CDR3 totals 14 residues. Using reference TRBV27 and TRBJ1-4 for the parts outside the CDR3, the full variable domain is EAQVTQNPRYLITVTGKKLTVTCSQNMNHEYMSWYRQDPGLGLRQIYYSMNVEVTDKGDVPEGYKVSRKEKRNFPLILESPSPNQTSLYFCASSFVGQSEKLFFGSGTQLSVL.

J is TRBJ2-1 and V is TRBV9; 13 nucleotides line up with TRBD2. CDR1 and CDR2 (germline): SGDLS, YYNGEE. The CDR3 has 17 residues. The V gene end was trimmed by 3 bases and the J gene end by 5 bases; junction bases not matched to a gene: 8. The CDR3 DNA follows: TGTGCCAGCAGCGCCATTCCCGGGACTAGCGGGGACAATGAGCAGTTCTTC. It translates to CASSAIPGTSGDNEQFF. The full variable domain, completed using reference TRBV9 and TRBJ2-1, is DSGVTQTPKHLITATGQRVTLRCSPRSGDLSVYWYQQSLDQGLQFLIQYYNGEERAKGNILERFSAQQFPDLHSELNLSSLELGDSALYFCASSAIPGTSGDNEQFFGPGTRLTVL.

The chain uses TRBV7-9 and TRBJ2-2; 7 bases line up with TRBD2. The V gene end was trimmed by 8 bases and the J gene end by 6 bases; junction bases not matched to a gene: 15. CDR3 length: 16 amino acids. Germline V CDR1 and CDR2: SEHNR, FQNEAQ (reference sequence). This chain's CDR3 is CASDTKSAGLPGELFF. The DNA of the CDR3 is TGTGCCAGCGACACAAAATCAGCGGGGCTGCCCGGGGAGCTGTTTTTT.

The chain couples TRBV18 to TRBJ2-1; 11 bases match TRBD1. V lost 5 bases and J lost 9; bases outside the gene matches: 12. The CDR3 extends over 16 amino acids. The germline V gene has CDR1 KGHSH and CDR2 LQKENI. CDR3 sequence reads: CASSERRDRGRVEQFF. The DNA for the CDR3 is TGTGCCAGCTCAGAGCGCCGGGACAGGGGGAGGGTTGAGCAGTTCTTC.

Details on this clone: Germline is not matched at one junction end, which may reflect a read error. The chain joins TRBV12-3 or TRBV12-4 to TRBJ1-5; D gene unclear. This CDR3 comprises 13 residues. The CDR3 protein is CASSLSARAPEDF. DNA for the CDR3: TGTGCCAGCAGTTTATCGGCGAGGGCTCCAGAGGATTTT.

This chain uses TRBV24-1 with TRBJ1-5, with D hard to call. Germline values: CDR1 KGHDR, CDR2 SFDVKD. V dropped 7 bases and J dropped 5 bases, with 14 bases sitting between them. This CDR3 has 14 amino acids. The CDR3 coding sequence is TGTGCCACCAGCCGTGGAGGGTTAGATCAGCCCCAGCATTTT. It encodes CATSRGGLDQPQHF.

V usage is TRBV7-2 and J usage is TRBJ1-4; D not resolved. V dropped 5 bases and J dropped 7 bases, with 11 bases sitting between them. The CDR3 runs to 13 residues. Germline V gene sequence: CDR1 SGHTA, CDR2 FQGNSA. As DNA, the CDR3 is TGTGCCAGCAGCCCCGGGCTATCTGAAAAACTGTTTTTT. Its protein is CASSPGLSEKLFF.

The chain joins TRBV11-3 to TRBJ2-1, with 10 bases aligning to TRBD2. V lost 1 base, J lost 0 bases, and 9 bases stayed unmatched. Germline loops: CDR1 SGHNT, CDR2 YENEEA. The CDR3 runs 19 residues. The CDR3 loop reads CASSLGGASGRVSYNEQFF. DNA for the CDR3: TGTGCCAGCAGCTTAGGTGGGGCTAGCGGGAGAGTCTCCTACAATGAGCAGTTCTTC.

This chain connects TRBV3-1 (or the pseudogene TRBV3-2) to TRBJ2-1; D ambiguous. V was trimmed by 0 bases and J by 0 bases, leaving 6 bases between them. This CDR3 has 15 amino acids. Germline values: CDR1 LGHDT, CDR2 YNNKEL (reference sequence). CDR3 nucleotide sequence: TGTGCCAGCAGCCAAGAGCGCGCCTCCTACAATGAGCAGTTCTTC. Translated: CASSQERASYNEQFF.

V usage is TRBV21-1 and J usage is TRBJ1-4. TRBV21-1 is a pseudogene locus. There are 15 residues in the CDR3. This CDR3 reads CASSMSAPTNEKLFF. CDR3 in DNA: TGTGCCAGCAGCATGTCGGCCCCAACTAATGAAAAACTGTTTTTT.